A single sample is the source of the 16 T cell receptor beta chains below, sequenced in a study of Ad26.COV2.S vaccination and SARS-CoV-2 variants. Data came from immunoSEQ multiplex PCR; TCRdb stores just in-frame clones and leaves some out. The sample consists of 500,000 or so clones, roughly 89% of them appearing once. Stated treatment: 15 to 20 received Ad26.COV2.S at low or high dose, single or two shots; 5 received placebo; per-sample allocation not given. Day 63 after the first vaccine or placebo injection was the time point for sampling. The input for sequencing was peripheral blood, taken in a trial of Ad26.COV2.S vaccine versus placebo. Receptors originate from a person aged 18 to 59 who received the Ad26.COV2.S COVID-19 vaccine or a placebo.

This rearrangement joins TRBV11-1 to TRBJ1-1; D gene unclear. The CDR3 extends over 15 amino acids. CDR1 SGHAT and CDR2 FQDESV come from the germline V gene (reference sequence). V lost 5 bases, J lost 4 bases, and 17 bases lay in between. This CDR3 is CASSLGIDWGTEAFF. The CDR3 DNA reads TGTGCCAGCAGCCTCGGAATTGACTGGGGCACTGAAGCTTTCTTT.

The chain carries TRBV2 and TRBJ2-7; 10 bases align to TRBD2. The germline V gene has CDR1 SNHLY and CDR2 FYNNEI. The CDR3 is 14 amino acids. V gave up 6 bases and J gave up 2 bases; unmatched junction bases: 4. CDR3 in amino acids: CASRLGTSAYEQYV. As DNA, the CDR3 is TGTGCCAGCAGGTTGGGGACTAGCGCCTACGAGCAGTACGTC.

The chain has TRBV5-1 and TRBJ1-2, with D hard to call. This CDR3 spans 17 amino acids. Trimming pared 1 base from V and 4 bases from J, leaving 20 bases between. Germline CDR1 SGHRS, CDR2 YFSETQ. CDR3: CASSLMSGERSGYGYTF. In DNA, the CDR3 is TGCGCCAGCAGCTTGATGAGTGGCGAGCGCTCTGGCTATGGCTACACCTTC. Combining the CDR3 with reference TRBV5-1 and TRBJ1-2 gives the whole variable domain KAGVTQTPRYLIKTRGQQVTLSCSPISGHRSVSWYQQTPGQGLQFLFEYFSETQRNKGNFPGRFSGRQFSNSRSEMNVSTLELGDSALYLCASSLMSGERSGYGYTFGSGTRLTVV.

The chain combines TRBV7-3 with TRBJ2-6; D possibly corresponds to TRBD1 (6 bases). Germline lookup yields CDR1 SGHTA and CDR2 FQGTGA. The V end was cut by 2 bases, the J end by 12 bases, with 17 bases between. This CDR3 comprises 15 residues. CDR3 loop: CASSLLVDRLTVLTF. In nucleotides, the CDR3 is TGTGCCAGCAGCTTACTGGTAGACAGGCTGACCGTCCTGACTTTC.

The chain is built from TRBV15 and TRBJ1-1; tentative D call: TRBD1 (6 bases). This CDR3 has 13 residues. CDR1 and CDR2 from the germline V gene are LNHNV and YYDKDF (reference sequence). V was shortened by 4 bases and J by 10 bases, with 16 bases between the two germline ends. The CDR3 protein is CATSKRDIGTAFF. As DNA, the CDR3 is TGTGCCACCAGCAAACGGGACATCGGGACAGCTTTCTTT.

This rearrangement joins TRBV7-2 to TRBJ2-7, with TRBD2 matching over 10 bases. Per the germline V gene, CDR1 is SGHTA and CDR2 is FQGNSA. J lost 1 base, V lost 5 bases, and 5 bases had no gene match. The CDR3 contains 15 residues. The CDR3 DNA reads TGTGCCAGCAGCCCAAGCGGGAGGGGTTCCTACGAGCAGTACGTC. Its translation is CASSPSGRGSYEQYV.

J is TRBJ2-5 and V is TRBV19; TRBD2 matches at 9 bases. This CDR3 is 19 amino acids long. J gave up 2 bases and V 4 bases, and 17 bases lay outside the gene matches. From germline, CDR1 is LNHDA and CDR2 SQIVND (reference sequence). The CDR3 DNA is TGTGCCAGTAGTAACGTATTAGGCGGGTGGACTAGCGATCAAGAGACCCAGTACTTC. Amino acid sequence: CASSNVLGGWTSDQETQYF.

This chain links TRBV6-6 with TRBJ2-7; 8 bases fit TRBD1. There are 13 residues in the CDR3. CDR1 is MNHNY and CDR2 is SVGAGI in the germline V gene (reference sequence). The J segment lost 2 bases and the V segment lost 6 bases, leaving 3 bases of the junction unmatched. Here the CDR3 reads CASSGQGPYEQYF. DNA of the CDR3: TGTGCCAGCAGCGGACAGGGACCCTACGAGCAGTACTTC.

This chain links TRBV7-9 with TRBJ2-5; 7 nucleotides line up with TRBD2. The germline V gene encodes CDR1 SEHNR and CDR2 FQNEAQ (reference sequence). CDR3 size: 18 residues. Trimming removed 3 bases from V and 0 bases from J; junction bases left unmatched: 13. In DNA, the CDR3 is TGTGCCAGCAGCTTCCGAGCGTTCCGGGAGGCCCACCAAGAGACCCAGTACTTC. Translated: CASSFRAFREAHQETQYF.

The V gene is TRBV12-3 or TRBV12-4, the J gene TRBJ2-3, with D unclear. The CDR3 is 13 amino acids. V lost 3 bases and J 6 bases, leaving 10 bases between the germline ends. DNA for the CDR3: TGTGCCAGCAGTTTGGGTCTACGCGATACGCAGTATTTT. Residues: CASSLGLRDTQYF.

The V and J genes are TRBV7-2 and TRBJ1-2, with 7 bases identical to TRBD1. V trimming: 3 bases; J trimming: 5 bases; junction bases outside the gene matches: 9. Germline CDR1 and CDR2: SGHTA and FQGNSA. The CDR3 length is 15 residues. The CDR3 sequence: CASSFRQGNLYGYTF. The CDR3 DNA reads TGTGCCAGCAGCTTTAGACAGGGCAATCTTTATGGCTACACCTTC.

V gene TRBV5-6 combines with J gene TRBJ2-7; the D is unclear. Germline assignment: CDR1 SGHDT and CDR2 YYEEEE. V gave up 2 bases and J gave up 2 bases, with 5 bases separating them. The CDR3 has 12 amino acids. The CDR3, as DNA: TGTGCCAGCAGCTTTGGTACCTACGAGCAGTACGTC. This encodes CASSFGTYEQYV.

The chain has TRBV4-3 and TRBJ2-3, with D possibly being TRBD2 (5 bases). The CDR3 runs 17 residues. Germline CDR1 is LGHNA and CDR2 is YSLEER. Between the trimmed V and J ends, which lost 1 base and 5 bases, there was a span of 19 bases. The CDR3: CASSQGAPPRGQDTQYF. CDR3 nucleotides: TGCGCCAGCAGCCAAGGGGCACCGCCGCGAGGGCAAGATACGCAGTATTTT.

Only a few counts were recorded for this clone. The genes are TRBV2 and TRBJ2-7, with D hard to call. The V end was cut by 3 bases, the J end by 6 bases, with 12 bases between. Per the germline V gene, CDR1 is SNHLY and CDR2 is FYNNEI. CDR3 length equals 13 residues. The CDR3: CASSERTEAEQYV. DNA of the CDR3: TGTGCCAGCAGTGAGCGCACCGAAGCCGAGCAGTACGTC.

This sequence joins TRBV5-1 and TRBJ1-6, with 8 nucleotides matching TRBD1. V was clipped by 4 bases and J by 5 bases; unmatched bases: 2. The CDR3 loop spans 14 amino acids. The germline V gene has CDR1 SGHRS and CDR2 YFSETQ. CDR3 DNA sequence: TGCGCCAGCAGCAAGGGACAGGATAATTCACCCCTCCACTTT. It encodes CASSKGQDNSPLHF.

The chain joins TRBV7-2 to TRBJ1-2, with D unclear. The germline V and J ends were trimmed by 5 bases and 6 bases, with 10 bases remaining between them. This CDR3 region has 12 residues. The germline gives CDR1 SGHTA, CDR2 FQGNSA. CDR3 loop: CASSRRENGYTF. CDR3 DNA sequence: TGTGCCAGCAGCCGACGGGAGAATGGCTACACCTTC.